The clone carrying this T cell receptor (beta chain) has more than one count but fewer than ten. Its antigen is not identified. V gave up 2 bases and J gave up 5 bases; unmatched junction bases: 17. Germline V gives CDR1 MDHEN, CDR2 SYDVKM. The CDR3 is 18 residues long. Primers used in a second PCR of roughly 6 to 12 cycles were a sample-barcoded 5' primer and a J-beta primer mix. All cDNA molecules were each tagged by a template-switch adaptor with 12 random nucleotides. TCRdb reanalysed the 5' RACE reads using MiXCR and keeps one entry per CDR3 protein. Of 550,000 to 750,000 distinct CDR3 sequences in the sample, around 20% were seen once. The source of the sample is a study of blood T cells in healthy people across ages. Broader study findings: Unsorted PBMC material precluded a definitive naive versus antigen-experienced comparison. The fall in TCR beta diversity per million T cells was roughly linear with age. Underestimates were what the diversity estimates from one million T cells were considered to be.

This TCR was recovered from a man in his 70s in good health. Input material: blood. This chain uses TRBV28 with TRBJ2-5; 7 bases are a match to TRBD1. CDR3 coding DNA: TGTGCCAGCAGTTTAAACCCGATAGGGGGCAATTTAGTGGAGACCCAGTACTTC. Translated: CASSLNPIGGNLVETQYF.